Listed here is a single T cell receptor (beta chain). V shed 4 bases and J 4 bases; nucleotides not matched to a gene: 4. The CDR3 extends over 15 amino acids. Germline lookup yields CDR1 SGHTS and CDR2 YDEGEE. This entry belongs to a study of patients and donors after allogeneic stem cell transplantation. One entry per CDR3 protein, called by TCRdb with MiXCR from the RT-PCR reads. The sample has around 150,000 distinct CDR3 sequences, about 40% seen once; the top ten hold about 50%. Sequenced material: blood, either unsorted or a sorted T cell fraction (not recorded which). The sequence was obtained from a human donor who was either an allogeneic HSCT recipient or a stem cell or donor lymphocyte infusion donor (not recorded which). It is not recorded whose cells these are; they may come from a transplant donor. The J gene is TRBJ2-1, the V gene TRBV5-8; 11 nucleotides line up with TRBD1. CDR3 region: CASSPGTGGYNEQFF. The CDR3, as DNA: TGTGCCAGCAGCCCAGGGACAGGGGGGTACAATGAGCAGTTCTTC.